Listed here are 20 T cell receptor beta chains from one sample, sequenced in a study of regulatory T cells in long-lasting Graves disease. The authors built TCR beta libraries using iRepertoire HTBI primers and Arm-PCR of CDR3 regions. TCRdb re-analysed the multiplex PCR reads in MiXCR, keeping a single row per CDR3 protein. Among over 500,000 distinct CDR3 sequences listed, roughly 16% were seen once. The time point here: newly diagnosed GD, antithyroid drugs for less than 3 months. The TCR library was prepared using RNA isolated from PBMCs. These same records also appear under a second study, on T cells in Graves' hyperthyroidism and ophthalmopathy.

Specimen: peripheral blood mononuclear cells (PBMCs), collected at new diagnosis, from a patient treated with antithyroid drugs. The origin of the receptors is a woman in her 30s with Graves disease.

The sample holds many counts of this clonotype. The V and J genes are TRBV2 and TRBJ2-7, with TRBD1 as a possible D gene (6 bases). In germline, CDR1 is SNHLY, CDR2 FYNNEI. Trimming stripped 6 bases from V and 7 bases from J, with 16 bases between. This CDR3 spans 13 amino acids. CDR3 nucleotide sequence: TGTGCCAGCAGACGGACAGACGTTGGGGAGCAGTACTTC. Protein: CASRRTDVGEQYF.

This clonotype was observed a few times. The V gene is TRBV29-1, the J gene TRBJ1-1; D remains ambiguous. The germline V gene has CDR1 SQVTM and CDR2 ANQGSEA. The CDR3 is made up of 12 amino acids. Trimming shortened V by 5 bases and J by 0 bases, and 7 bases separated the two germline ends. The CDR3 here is CSVLELNTEAFF. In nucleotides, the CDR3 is TGCAGCGTTTTAGAGTTGAACACTGAAGCTTTCTTT.

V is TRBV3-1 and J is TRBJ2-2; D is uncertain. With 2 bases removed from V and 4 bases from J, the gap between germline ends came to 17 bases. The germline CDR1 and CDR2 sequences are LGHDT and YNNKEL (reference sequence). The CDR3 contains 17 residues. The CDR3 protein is CASSQPTKDLRTGELFF. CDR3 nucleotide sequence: TGTGCCAGCAGCCAACCTACTAAGGATCTCCGCACCGGGGAGCTGTTTTTT.

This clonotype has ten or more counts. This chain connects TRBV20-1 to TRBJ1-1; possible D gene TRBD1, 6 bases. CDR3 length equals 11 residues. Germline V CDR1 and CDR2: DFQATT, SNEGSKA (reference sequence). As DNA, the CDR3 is TGCAGGACAGGTTTGAACACTGAAGCTTTCTTT. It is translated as CRTGLNTEAFF.

The DNA of the CDR3 is TGTGCCAGCCGTAGTATTGGAAGCACAGATACGCAGTATTTT. Translating it yields CASRSIGSTDTQYF. The chain couples TRBV6-1 to TRBJ2-3; D not resolved. Trimming cost V 8 bases and J 0 bases, with 12 bases left between them. CDR3 length equals 14 residues. Germline CDR1 is MNHNS and CDR2 is SASEGT.

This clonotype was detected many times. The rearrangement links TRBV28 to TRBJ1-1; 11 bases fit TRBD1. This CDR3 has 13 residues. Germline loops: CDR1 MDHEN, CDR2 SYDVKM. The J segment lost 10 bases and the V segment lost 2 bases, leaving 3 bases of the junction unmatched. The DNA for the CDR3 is TGTGCCAGCAGTTTAGGACAGGGGGCCGGAGCTTTCTTT. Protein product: CASSLGQGAGAFF.

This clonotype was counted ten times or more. The CDR3 here is CASSLNTGNYEKLFF. The CDR3 bases are TGTGCCAGCAGCTTAAATACCGGGAACTATGAAAAACTGTTTTTT. The genes are TRBV7-2 and TRBJ1-4; D remains ambiguous. Per germline, CDR1 SGHTA and CDR2 FQGNSA. The CDR3 spans 15 residues. V lost 2 bases and J 6 bases, leaving 13 bases between the germline ends.

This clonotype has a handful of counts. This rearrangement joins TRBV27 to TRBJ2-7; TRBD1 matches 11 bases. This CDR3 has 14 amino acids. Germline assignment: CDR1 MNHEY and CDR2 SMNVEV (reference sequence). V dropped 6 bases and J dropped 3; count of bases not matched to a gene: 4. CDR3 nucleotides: TGTGCCAGCAGACGGGACAGGGGGTACTACGAGCAGTACTTC. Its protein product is CASRRDRGYYEQYF.

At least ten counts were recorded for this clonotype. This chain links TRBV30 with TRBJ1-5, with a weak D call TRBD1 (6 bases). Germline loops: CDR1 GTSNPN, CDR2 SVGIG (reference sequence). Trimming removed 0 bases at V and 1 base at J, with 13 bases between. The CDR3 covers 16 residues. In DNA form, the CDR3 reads TGTGCCTGGAGTGTACGTTGGGGGCAGAGCAATCAGCCCCAGCATTTT. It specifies CAWSVRWGQSNQPQHF. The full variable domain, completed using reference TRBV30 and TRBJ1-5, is SQTIHQWPATLVQPVGSPLSLECTVEGTSNPNLYWYRQAAGRGLQLLFYSVGIGQISSEVPQNLSASRPQDRQFILSSKKLLLSDSGFYLCAWSVRWGQSNQPQHFGDGTRLSIL.

CDR3 sequence reads: CSAPGTGEGKQYF. In DNA form, the CDR3 reads TGCAGTGCTCCCGGGACAGGGGAAGGAAAGCAGTACTTC. The chain has TRBV20-1 and TRBJ2-7, with 10 positions matching TRBD1. The CDR3 extends over 13 amino acids. Germline CDR1 DFQATT, CDR2 SNEGSKA (reference sequence). The J segment lost 8 bases and the V segment lost 5 bases, leaving 9 bases of the junction unmatched.

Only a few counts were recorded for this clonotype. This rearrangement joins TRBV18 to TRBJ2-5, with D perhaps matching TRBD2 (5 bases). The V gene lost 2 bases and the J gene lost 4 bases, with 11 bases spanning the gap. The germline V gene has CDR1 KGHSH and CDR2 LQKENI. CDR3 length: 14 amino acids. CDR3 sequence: CASSPALGRETQYF. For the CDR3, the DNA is TGTGCCAGCTCACCAGCTCTGGGGAGAGAGACCCAGTACTTC.

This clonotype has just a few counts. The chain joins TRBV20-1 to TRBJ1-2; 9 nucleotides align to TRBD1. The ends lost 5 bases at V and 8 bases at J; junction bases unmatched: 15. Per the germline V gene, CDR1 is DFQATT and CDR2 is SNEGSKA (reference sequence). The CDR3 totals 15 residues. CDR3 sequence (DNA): TGCAGTGCTGGGGACAGGGCGGTCGGAATTGGGGGCTACACCTTC. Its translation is CSAGDRAVGIGGYTF.

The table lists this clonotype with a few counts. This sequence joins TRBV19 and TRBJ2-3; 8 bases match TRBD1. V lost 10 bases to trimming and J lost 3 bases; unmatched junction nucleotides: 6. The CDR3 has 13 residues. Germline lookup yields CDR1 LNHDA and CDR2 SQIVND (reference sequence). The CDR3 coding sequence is TGTGCCACAGCCGGGACAGGAACAGATACGCAGTATTTT. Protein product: CATAGTGTDTQYF.

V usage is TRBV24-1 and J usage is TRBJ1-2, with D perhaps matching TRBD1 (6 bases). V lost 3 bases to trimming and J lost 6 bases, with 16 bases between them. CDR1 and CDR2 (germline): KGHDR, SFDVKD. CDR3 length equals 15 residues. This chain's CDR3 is CATSDRTGLVNGYTF. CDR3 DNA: TGTGCCACCAGTGATAGAACAGGGCTGGTGAATGGCTACACCTTC.

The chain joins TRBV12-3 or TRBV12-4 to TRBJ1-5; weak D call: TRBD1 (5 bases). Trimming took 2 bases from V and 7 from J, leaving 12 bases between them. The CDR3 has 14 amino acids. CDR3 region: CASSLWGRNQPQHF. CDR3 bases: TGTGCCAGCAGTTTATGGGGGAGGAACCAGCCCCAGCATTTT.

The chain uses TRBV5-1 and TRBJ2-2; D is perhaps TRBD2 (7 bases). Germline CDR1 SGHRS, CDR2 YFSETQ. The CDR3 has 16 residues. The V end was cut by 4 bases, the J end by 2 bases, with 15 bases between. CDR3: CASSLGASGNTGELFF. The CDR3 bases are TGCGCCAGCAGCCTGGGGGCTAGCGGAAACACCGGGGAGCTGTTTTTT.

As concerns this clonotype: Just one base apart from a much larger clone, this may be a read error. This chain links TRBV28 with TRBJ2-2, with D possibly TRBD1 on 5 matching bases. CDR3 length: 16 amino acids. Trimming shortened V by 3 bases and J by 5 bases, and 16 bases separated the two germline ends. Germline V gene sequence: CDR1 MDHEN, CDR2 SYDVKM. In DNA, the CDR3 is TGTGCCAGCAGTTTTCTCCTAAGGGGATTAACCGGGGAGCTGTTTTTT. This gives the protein CASSFLLRGLTGELFF.

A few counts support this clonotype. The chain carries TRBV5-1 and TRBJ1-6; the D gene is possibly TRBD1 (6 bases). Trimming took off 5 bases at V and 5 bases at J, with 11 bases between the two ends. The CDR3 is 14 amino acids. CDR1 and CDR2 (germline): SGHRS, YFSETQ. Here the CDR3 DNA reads TGCGCCAGCAGTGCAGGGGATCATAATTCACCCCTCCACTTT. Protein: CASSAGDHNSPLHF.

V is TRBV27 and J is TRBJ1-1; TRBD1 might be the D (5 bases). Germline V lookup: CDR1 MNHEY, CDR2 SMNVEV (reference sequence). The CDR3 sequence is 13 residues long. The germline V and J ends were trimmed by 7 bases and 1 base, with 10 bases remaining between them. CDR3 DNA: TGTGCCAGCAAGGGACTCAAGAACACTGAAGCTTTCTTT. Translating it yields CASKGLKNTEAFF.

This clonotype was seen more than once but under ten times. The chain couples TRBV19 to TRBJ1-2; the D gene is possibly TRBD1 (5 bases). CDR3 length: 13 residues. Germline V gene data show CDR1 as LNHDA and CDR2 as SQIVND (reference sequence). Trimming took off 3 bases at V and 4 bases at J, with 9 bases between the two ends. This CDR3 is CASSIGHGYGYTF. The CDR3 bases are TGTGCCAGTAGTATCGGACACGGCTATGGCTACACCTTC.